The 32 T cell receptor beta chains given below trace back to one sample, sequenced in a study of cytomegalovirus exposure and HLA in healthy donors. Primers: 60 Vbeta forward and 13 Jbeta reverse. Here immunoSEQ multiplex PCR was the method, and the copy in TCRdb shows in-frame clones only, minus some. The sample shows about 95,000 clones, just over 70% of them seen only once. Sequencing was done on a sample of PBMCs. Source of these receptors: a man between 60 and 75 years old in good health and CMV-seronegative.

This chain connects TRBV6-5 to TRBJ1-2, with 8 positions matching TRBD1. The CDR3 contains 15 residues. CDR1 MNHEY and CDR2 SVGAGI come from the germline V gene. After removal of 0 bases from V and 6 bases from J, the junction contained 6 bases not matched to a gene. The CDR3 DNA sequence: TGTGCCAGCAGTTACTCGGCAGCAGGGGGCAATGGCTACACCTTC. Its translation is CASSYSAAGGNGYTF.

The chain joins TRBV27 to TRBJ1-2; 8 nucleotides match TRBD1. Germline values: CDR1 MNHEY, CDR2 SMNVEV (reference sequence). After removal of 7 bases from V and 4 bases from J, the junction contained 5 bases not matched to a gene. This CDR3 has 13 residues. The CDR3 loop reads CASTLDRVYGYTF. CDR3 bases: TGTGCCAGCACTTTGGACAGGGTCTATGGCTACACCTTC.

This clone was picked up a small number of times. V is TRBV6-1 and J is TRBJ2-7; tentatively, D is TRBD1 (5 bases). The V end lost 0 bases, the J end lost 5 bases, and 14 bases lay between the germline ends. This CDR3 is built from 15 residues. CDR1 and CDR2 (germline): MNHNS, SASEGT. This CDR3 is CASSEAWTPRDEQYF. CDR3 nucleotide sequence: TGTGCCAGCAGTGAAGCTTGGACCCCCAGGGACGAGCAGTACTTC.

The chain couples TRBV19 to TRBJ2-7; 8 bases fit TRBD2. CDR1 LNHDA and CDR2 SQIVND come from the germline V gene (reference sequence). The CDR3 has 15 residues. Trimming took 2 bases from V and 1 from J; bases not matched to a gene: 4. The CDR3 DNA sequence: TGTGCCAGTAGTATAATGTCTAGCGGGTCCTACGAGCAGTACTTC. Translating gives CASSIMSSGSYEQYF.

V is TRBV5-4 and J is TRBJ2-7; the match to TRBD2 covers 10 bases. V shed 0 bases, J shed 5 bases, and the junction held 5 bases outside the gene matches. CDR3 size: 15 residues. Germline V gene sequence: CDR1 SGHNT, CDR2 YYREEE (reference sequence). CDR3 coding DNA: TGTGCCAGCAGCTTGGCGTCTAGCGGGAGCGACGAGCAGTACTTC. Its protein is CASSLASSGSDEQYF.

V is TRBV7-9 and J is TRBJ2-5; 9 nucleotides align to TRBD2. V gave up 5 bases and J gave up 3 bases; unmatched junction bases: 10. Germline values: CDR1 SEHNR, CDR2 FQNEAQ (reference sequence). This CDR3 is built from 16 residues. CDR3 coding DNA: TGTGCCAGCAGCCAAGGGGGCGGGAGGGCCGAAGAGACCCAGTACTTC. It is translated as CASSQGGGRAEETQYF. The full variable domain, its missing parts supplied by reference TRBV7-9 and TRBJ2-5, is DTGVSQNPRHKITKRGQNVTFRCDPISEHNRLYWYRQTLGQGPEFLTYFQNEAQLEKSRLLSDRFSAERPKGSFSTLEIQRTEQGDSAMYLCASSQGGGRAEETQYFGPGTRLLVL.

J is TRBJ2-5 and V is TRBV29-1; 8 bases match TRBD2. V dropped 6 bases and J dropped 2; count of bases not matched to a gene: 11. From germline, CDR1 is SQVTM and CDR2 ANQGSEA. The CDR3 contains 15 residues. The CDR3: CSVATSGETQETQYF. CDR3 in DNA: TGCAGCGTGGCCACTAGCGGTGAAACTCAAGAGACCCAGTACTTC.

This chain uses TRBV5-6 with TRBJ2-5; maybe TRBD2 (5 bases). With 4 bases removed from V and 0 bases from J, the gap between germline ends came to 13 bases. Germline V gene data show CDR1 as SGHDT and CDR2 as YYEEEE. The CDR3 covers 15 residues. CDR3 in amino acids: CASSRGRANQETQYF. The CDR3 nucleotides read TGTGCCAGCAGCCGGGGTAGGGCGAACCAAGAGACCCAGTACTTC.

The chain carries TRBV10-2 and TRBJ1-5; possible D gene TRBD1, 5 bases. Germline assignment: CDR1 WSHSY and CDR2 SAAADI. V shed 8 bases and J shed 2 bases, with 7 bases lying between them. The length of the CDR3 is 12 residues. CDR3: CASQTGNQPQHF. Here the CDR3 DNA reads TGCGCCAGCCAGACAGGCAATCAGCCCCAGCATTTT.

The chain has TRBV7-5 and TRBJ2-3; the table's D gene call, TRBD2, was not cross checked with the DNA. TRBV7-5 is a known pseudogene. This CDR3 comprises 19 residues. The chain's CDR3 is CVRSRTSGRTKKHTDTQYF. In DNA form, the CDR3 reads TGTGTCAGAAGTCGGACTAGCGGGAGGACAAAAAAACACACAGATACGCAGTATTTT.

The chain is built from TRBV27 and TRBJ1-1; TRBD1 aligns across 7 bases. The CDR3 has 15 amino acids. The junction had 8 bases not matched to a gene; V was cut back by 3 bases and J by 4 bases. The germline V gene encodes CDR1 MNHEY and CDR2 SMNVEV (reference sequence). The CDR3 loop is CASSFRGQGGTEAFF. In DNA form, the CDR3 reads TGTGCCAGCAGTTTTAGGGGGCAAGGCGGCACTGAAGCTTTCTTT.

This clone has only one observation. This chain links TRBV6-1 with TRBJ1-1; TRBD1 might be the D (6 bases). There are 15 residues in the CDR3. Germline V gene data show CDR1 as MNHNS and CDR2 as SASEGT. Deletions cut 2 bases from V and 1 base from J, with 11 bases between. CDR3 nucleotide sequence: TGTGCCAGCAGTGAAACTGCGACAGGGAACACTGAAGCTTTCTTT. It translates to CASSETATGNTEAFF.

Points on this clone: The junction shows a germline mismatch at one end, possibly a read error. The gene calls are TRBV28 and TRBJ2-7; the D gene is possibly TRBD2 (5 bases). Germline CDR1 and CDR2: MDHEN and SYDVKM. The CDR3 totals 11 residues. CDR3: CASSLWEWVSF. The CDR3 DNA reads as TGTGCCAGCAGCCTTTGGGAGTGGGTCTCCTTC.

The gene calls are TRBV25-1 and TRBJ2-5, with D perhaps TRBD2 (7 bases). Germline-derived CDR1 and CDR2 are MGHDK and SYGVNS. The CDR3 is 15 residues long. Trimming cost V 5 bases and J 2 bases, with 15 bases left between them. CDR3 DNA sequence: TGTGCCAGCAGTCCTGCCGGGGGGCATCAAGAGACCCAGTACTTC. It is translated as CASSPAGGHQETQYF.

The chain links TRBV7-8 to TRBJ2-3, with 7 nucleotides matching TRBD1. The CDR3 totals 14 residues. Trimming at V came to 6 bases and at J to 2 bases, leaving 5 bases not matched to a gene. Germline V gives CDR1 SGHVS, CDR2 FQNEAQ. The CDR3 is CASRTGSYTDTQYF. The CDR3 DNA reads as TGTGCCAGCAGGACAGGGTCCTACACAGATACGCAGTATTTT.

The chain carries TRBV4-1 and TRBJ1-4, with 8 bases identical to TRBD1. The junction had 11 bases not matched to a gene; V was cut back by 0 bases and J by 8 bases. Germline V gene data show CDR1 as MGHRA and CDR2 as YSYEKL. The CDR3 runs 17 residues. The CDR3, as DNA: TGCGCCAGCAGCCAAGAAGCTATAAGACAGGGGCCCGAAAAACTGTTTTTT. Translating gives CASSQEAIRQGPEKLFF.

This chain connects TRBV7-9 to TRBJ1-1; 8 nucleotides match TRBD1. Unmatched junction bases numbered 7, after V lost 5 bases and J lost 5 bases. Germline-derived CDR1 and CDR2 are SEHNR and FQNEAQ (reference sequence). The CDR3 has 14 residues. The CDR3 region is CASSAGGGGTEAFF. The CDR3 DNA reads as TGTGCCAGCAGCGCAGGGGGCGGTGGGACTGAAGCTTTCTTT.

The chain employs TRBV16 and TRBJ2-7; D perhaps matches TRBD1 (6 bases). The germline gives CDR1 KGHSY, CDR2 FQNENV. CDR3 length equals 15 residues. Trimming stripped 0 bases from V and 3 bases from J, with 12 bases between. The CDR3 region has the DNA TGTGCCAGCAGCCAATCGCGACAGGTGGGCTACGAGCAGTACTTC. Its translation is CASSQSRQVGYEQYF.

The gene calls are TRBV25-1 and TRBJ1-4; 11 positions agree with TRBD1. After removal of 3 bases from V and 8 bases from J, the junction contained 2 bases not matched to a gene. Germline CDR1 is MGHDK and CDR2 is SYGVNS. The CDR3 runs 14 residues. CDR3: CASSEGQGEEKLFF. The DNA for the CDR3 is TGTGCCAGCAGTGAGGGACAGGGGGAAGAAAAACTGTTTTTT.

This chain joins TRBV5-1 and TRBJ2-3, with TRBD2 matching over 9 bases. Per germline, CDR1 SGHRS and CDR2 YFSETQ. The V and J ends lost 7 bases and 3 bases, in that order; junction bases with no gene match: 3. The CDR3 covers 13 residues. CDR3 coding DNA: TGCGCCAGCGAGCGGGGGGCTACAGATACGCAGTATTTT. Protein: CASERGATDTQYF.

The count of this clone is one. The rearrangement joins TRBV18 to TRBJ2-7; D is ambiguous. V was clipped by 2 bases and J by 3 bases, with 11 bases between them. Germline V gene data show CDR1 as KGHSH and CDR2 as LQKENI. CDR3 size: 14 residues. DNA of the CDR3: TGTGCCAGCTCACCAATGTCCGCCAGCTACGAGCAGTACTTC. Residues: CASSPMSASYEQYF.

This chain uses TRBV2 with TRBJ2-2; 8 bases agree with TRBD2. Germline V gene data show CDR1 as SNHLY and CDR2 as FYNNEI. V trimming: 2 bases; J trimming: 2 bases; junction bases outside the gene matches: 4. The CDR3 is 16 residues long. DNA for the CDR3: TGTGCCAGCAGTGAACGTAGCGGGGATAACACCGGGGAGCTGTTTTTT. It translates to CASSERSGDNTGELFF.

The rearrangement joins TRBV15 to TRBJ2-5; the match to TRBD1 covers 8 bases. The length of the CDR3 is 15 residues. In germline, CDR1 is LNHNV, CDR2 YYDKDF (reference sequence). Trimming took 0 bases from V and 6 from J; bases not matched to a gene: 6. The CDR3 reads CATSRELGQGQTQYF. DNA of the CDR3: TGTGCCACCAGCAGAGAGTTAGGACAGGGCCAGACCCAGTACTTC.

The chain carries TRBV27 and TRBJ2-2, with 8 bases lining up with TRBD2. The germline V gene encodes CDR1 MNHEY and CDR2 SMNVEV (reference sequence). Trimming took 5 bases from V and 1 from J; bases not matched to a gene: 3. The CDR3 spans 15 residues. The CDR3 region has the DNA TGTGCCAGCAGTACGAGCGGGAGGAACACCGGGGAGCTGTTTTTT. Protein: CASSTSGRNTGELFF.

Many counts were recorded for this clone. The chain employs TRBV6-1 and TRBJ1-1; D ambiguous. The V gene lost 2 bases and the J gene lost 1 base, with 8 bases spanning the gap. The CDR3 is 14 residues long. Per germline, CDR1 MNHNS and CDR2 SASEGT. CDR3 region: CASSEREENTEAFF. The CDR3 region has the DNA TGTGCCAGCAGTGAACGAGAGGAGAACACTGAAGCTTTCTTT.

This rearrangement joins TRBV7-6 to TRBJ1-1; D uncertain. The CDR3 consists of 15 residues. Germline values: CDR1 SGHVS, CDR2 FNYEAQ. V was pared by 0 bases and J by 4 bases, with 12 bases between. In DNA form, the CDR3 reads TGTGCCAGCAGCTTAGCGCGTAAGGGAGGCACTGAAGCTTTCTTT. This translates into CASSLARKGGTEAFF.

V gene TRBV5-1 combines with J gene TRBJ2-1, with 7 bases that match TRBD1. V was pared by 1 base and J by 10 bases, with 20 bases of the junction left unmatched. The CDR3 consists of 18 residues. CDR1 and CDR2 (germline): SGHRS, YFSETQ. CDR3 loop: CASSLFPGTGTDTNEQFF. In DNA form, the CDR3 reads TGCGCCAGCAGCTTGTTTCCAGGAACAGGGACAGACACGAACGAGCAGTTCTTC.

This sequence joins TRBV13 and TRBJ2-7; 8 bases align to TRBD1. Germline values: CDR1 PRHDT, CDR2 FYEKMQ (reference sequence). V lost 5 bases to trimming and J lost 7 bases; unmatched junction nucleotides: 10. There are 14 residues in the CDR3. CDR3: CASSNRDRTGEQYF. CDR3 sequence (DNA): TGTGCCAGCAGCAACCGGGACAGGACGGGAGAGCAGTACTTC.

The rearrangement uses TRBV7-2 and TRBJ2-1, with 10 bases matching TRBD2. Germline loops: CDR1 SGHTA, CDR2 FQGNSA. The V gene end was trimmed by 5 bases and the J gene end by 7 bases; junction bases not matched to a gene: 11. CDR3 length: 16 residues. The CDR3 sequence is CASSVQGFSGRNEQFF. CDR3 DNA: TGTGCCAGCAGCGTACAGGGGTTTAGCGGGAGGAATGAGCAGTTCTTC.

For the CDR3, the DNA is TGTGCCAGCAGCTTAGGGACAGGGACATATAGAGGCAATCAGCCCCAGCATTTT. As protein: CASSLGTGTYRGNQPQHF. The V and J genes are TRBV7-6 and TRBJ1-5; 8 nucleotides agree with TRBD1. CDR3 size: 18 residues. V was clipped by 1 base and J by 2 bases; unmatched bases: 10. Germline loops: CDR1 SGHVS, CDR2 FNYEAQ.

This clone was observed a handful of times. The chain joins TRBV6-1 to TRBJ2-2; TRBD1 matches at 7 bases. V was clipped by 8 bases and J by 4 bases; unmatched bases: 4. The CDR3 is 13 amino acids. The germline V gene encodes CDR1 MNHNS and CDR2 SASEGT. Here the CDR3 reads CASPDRVTGELFF. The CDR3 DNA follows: TGTGCCAGCCCCGACAGGGTCACCGGGGAGCTGTTTTTT.

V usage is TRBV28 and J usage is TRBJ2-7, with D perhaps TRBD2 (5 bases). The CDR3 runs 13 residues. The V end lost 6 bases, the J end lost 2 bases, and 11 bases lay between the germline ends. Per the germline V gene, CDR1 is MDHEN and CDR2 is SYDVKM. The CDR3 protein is CASSSEGPYEQYF. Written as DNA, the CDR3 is TGTGCCAGCAGCTCCGAGGGTCCCTACGAGCAGTACTTC.